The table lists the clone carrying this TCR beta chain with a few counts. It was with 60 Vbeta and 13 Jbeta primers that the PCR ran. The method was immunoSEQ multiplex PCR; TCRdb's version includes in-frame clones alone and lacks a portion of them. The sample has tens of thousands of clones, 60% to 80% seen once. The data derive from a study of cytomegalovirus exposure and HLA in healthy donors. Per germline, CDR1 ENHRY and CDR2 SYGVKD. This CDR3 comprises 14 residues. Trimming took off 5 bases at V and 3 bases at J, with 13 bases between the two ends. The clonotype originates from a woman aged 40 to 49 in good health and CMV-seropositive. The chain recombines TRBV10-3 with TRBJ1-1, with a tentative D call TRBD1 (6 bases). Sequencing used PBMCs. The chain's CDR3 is CAISLGQTDTEAFF. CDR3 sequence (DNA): TGTGCCATCAGTCTAGGACAGACAGACACTGAAGCTTTCTTT.